Below, one TCR beta chain is given with its context. What it binds is unknown. Other nucleotide sequences from this sample produce the same CDR3. This entry is derived from a study of shared clonotypes between healthy human individuals. Study information: Every donor yielded three CD4 naive, three CD4 memory, two CD8 naive and one CD8 memory plate.

Findings and limits, study-wide: Clonotypes that were shared across a handful of donors made up 4.5% to 5% of naive CD4 clonotypes. Larger estimated richness was generally seen in naive subsets than in memory subsets.

CDR1 SGHTA and CDR2 FQGTGA come from the germline V gene. This CDR3 region has 15 residues. The ends were cut back, 1 base at V and 2 bases at J, with 6 bases in the middle. Samples underwent the assay at deep level. Generated by immunoSEQ multiplex PCR, the TCRdb table keeps only in-frame clones and is missing some. The table lists over 950,000 clones, roughly 77% of them singletons. This TCR came from a man younger than 30 in good health. Some clones in this sample may be carry-over from other donors' samples. Sequencing was performed on memory CD4+ T cells from PBMCs. The subset: CD45RA-negative fraction. The chain uses TRBV7-3 and TRBJ2-6; D uncertain. CDR3 residues: CASSLNRAGANVLTF. The CDR3 coding sequence is TGTGCCAGCAGCTTAAACCGGGCTGGGGCCAACGTCCTGACTTTC. Using reference TRBV7-3 and TRBJ2-6 for the parts outside the CDR3, the full variable domain is GAGVSQTPSNKVTEKGKYVELRCDPISGHTALYWYRQSLGQGPEFLIYFQGTGAADDSGLPNDRFFAVRPEGSVSTLKIQRTERGDSAVYLCASSLNRAGANVLTFGAGSRLTVL.